The 17 T cell receptor beta chains presented below share a single source sample, sequenced in a study of T cell responses to AZD1222 COVID-19 vaccine. Measured with immunoSEQ multiplex PCR; TCRdb has only the in-frame clones, and not every one. Of fewer than 110,000 clones in the sample, 90% were seen once. The sample consisted of peripheral blood, taken on day 0 of AZD1222 vaccination. These receptors all stem from an adult in good health.

The chain is built from TRBV19 and TRBJ1-2; a weak D match, TRBD1 (5 bases). Deletions cut 3 bases from V and 4 bases from J, with 15 bases between. The CDR3 length is 15 residues. The germline gives CDR1 LNHDA, CDR2 SQIVND (reference sequence). CDR3 region: CASSIGEERGYGYTF. CDR3 DNA: TGTGCCAGTAGTATCGGCGAAGAAAGGGGCTATGGCTACACCTTC.

CDR3 region: CASSDLLYEDENYEQYF. The CDR3, as DNA: TGTGCCAGCAGTGATTTACTTTACGAAGATGAGAACTACGAGCAGTACTTC. J is TRBJ2-7 and V is TRBV6-1; D uncertain. The CDR3 has 17 residues. Trimming removed 3 bases at V and 3 bases at J, with 21 bases between. Germline V gene data show CDR1 as MNHNS and CDR2 as SASEGT.

The chain carries TRBV6-5 and TRBJ1-2; D may be TRBD1 (5 bases). Trimming shortened V by 6 bases and J by 8 bases, and 10 bases separated the two germline ends. Germline CDR1 MNHEY, CDR2 SVGAGI. The CDR3 has 11 residues. The CDR3 DNA reads as TGTGCCAGCAGGGAGGGGCGAGGCTACACCTTC. Translated, it gives CASREGRGYTF.

There are a few counts of this clone. The rearrangement links TRBV10-1 to TRBJ1-2; no clear D gene. CDR1 and CDR2 from the germline V gene are WNHNN and SYGVQD (reference sequence). The CDR3 has 10 residues. V lost 7 bases and J lost 8, with 8 bases in between. CDR3 coding DNA: TGCGCCAGCAAGGATGGGGGCTACACCTTC. Translation gives CASKDGGYTF.

This chain joins TRBV4-2 and TRBJ2-1; D gene ambiguous. The CDR3 covers 13 residues. V lost 3 bases, J lost 8 bases, and 11 bases lay in between. The germline V gene encodes CDR1 LGHNA and CDR2 YNFKEQ. CDR3 coding DNA: TGTGCCAGCAGCCAGTGGGCTACTTATGAGCAGTTCTTC. Translating gives CASSQWATYEQFF.

The chain carries TRBV19 and TRBJ1-1; weak D call: TRBD1 (6 bases). The germline V gene encodes CDR1 LNHDA and CDR2 SQIVND (reference sequence). The germline V and J ends were trimmed by 1 base and 11 bases, with 14 bases remaining between them. This CDR3 spans 13 amino acids. CDR3 sequence: CASSIVSAGEAFF. CDR3 nucleotide sequence: TGTGCCAGTAGTATAGTCTCAGCAGGGGAGGCTTTCTTT. Together with reference TRBV19 and TRBJ1-1, the CDR3 gives the full variable domain: DGGITQSPKYLFRKEGQNVTLSCEQNLNHDAMYWYRQDPGQGLRLIYYSQIVNDFQKGDIAEGYSVSREKKESFPLTVTSAQKNPTAFYLCASSIVSAGEAFFGQGTRLTVV.

V and J are TRBV10-3 and TRBJ2-7; 8 positions agree with TRBD2. V was clipped by 1 base and J by 0 bases; unmatched bases: 5. Germline-derived CDR1 and CDR2 are ENHRY and SYGVKD. This CDR3 spans 16 amino acids. The CDR3 spells CAISEYSSGSSYEQYF. The CDR3 DNA reads as TGTGCCATCAGTGAGTACTCTAGCGGGTCCTCCTACGAGCAGTACTTC.

This clone appeared once. The chain is built from TRBV2 and TRBJ1-5; 7 positions match TRBD1. The CDR3 is made up of 16 amino acids. The ends lost 2 bases at V and 4 bases at J; junction bases unmatched: 8. The germline V gene encodes CDR1 SNHLY and CDR2 FYNNEI. CDR3 loop: CASSESGTATNQPQHF. The CDR3 DNA sequence: TGTGCCAGCAGTGAATCCGGGACAGCGACTAATCAGCCCCAGCATTTT. Filled out from reference TRBV2 and TRBJ1-5, the complete variable domain reads EPEVTQTPSHQVTQMGQEVILRCVPISNHLYFYWYRQILGQKVEFLVSFYNNEISEKSEIFDDQFSVERPDGSNFTLKIRSTKLEDSAMYFCASSESGTATNQPQHFGDGTRLSIL.

The rearrangement joins TRBV14 to TRBJ1-2; 8 bases agree with TRBD1. The ends lost 1 base at V and 9 bases at J; junction bases unmatched: 7. The CDR3 sequence is 14 residues long. Germline CDR1 reads SGHDN; CDR2 reads FVKESK. DNA of the CDR3: TGTGCCAGCAGCCAAGCTCCTACAGGGGGTAGCTACACCTTC. It is translated as CASSQAPTGGSYTF. The entire variable domain, with the rest obtained from reference TRBV14 and TRBJ1-2, is as follows: EAGVTQFPSHSVIEKGQTVTLRCDPISGHDNLYWYRRVMGKEIKFLLHFVKESKQDESGMPNNRFLAERTGGTYSTLKVQPAELEDSGVYFCASSQAPTGGSYTFGSGTRLTVV.

V usage is TRBV5-1 and J usage is TRBJ2-1; TRBD1 or TRBD2 may be the D gene (6 bases each). Trimming cost V 3 bases and J 7 bases, with 14 bases left between them. This CDR3 comprises 14 residues. CDR1 is SGHRS and CDR2 is YFSETQ in the germline V gene. The CDR3 loop is CASSSPGAGNEQFF. CDR3 sequence (DNA): TGCGCCAGCAGCTCCCCGGGGGCTGGTAATGAGCAGTTCTTC.

V gene TRBV24-1 combines with J gene TRBJ1-5; 7 positions match TRBD1. Losses at the gene ends were 3 bases for V and 2 bases for J; bases not matched to a gene: 12. Germline CDR1 KGHDR, CDR2 SFDVKD. This CDR3 region has 18 residues. The CDR3 reads CATSDRGGDRVGNQPQHF. The CDR3 DNA sequence: TGTGCCACCAGTGATCGCGGGGGTGACAGGGTTGGCAATCAGCCCCAGCATTTT.

The V and J genes are TRBV4-2 and TRBJ1-1; unclear D gene. V was pared by 1 base and J by 0 bases, with 9 bases between. CDR3 length: 15 amino acids. The V gene's germline CDR1 is LGHNA and CDR2 YNFKEQ. The CDR3 here is CASSQVQTLNTEAFF. The CDR3 bases are TGTGCCAGCAGCCAAGTTCAGACCTTGAACACTGAAGCTTTCTTT.

The gene calls are TRBV9 and TRBJ2-1; the match to TRBD2 covers 12 bases. CDR3 length: 16 residues. Germline assignment: CDR1 SGDLS and CDR2 YYNGEE. The junction had 8 bases not matched to a gene; V was cut back by 0 bases and J by 10 bases. CDR3 sequence reads: CASSVGRLAGGREQFF. The CDR3 nucleotides read TGTGCCAGCAGCGTAGGGCGTCTAGCGGGGGGGCGGGAGCAGTTCTTC.

The CDR3 is CASSGARDNYGYTF. CDR3 sequence (DNA): TGTGCCAGCAGCGGGGCAAGGGATAACTATGGCTACACCTTC. V is TRBV9 and J is TRBJ1-2; no clear D gene. The CDR3 spans 14 residues. Deletions cut 3 bases from V and 1 base from J, with 10 bases between. CDR1 SGDLS and CDR2 YYNGEE come from the germline V gene.

This chain joins TRBV27 and TRBJ1-1; a possible D gene is TRBD1 (5 bases). With 5 bases removed from V and 0 bases from J, the gap between germline ends came to 7 bases. The CDR3 loop spans 13 amino acids. Germline V CDR1 and CDR2: MNHEY, SMNVEV (reference sequence). The CDR3 DNA sequence: TGTGCCAGCAGTGAGACAGTGAACACTGAAGCTTTCTTT. Its translation is CASSETVNTEAFF.

This chain joins TRBV5-4 and TRBJ2-7; 8 nucleotides align to TRBD1. The CDR3 has 14 amino acids. The V gene's germline CDR1 is SGHNT and CDR2 YYREEE (reference sequence). With V trimmed by 4 bases and J by 2 bases, 5 bases remained unmatched. CDR3 amino acids: CASSMTGEAYEQYF. CDR3 sequence (DNA): TGTGCCAGCAGCATGACAGGGGAAGCCTACGAGCAGTACTTC.

The chain combines TRBV6-5 with TRBJ1-5; D ambiguous. The CDR3 runs to 14 residues. The V gene lost 4 bases and the J gene lost 3 bases, with 10 bases spanning the gap. The germline V gene has CDR1 MNHEY and CDR2 SVGAGI. CDR3 sequence (DNA): TGTGCCAGCAGTTCCCGACACCCCAATCAGCCCCAGCATTTT. Translated, it gives CASSSRHPNQPQHF.